This T cell receptor (beta chain) was observed in a study of T cells in localized non-small cell lung cancer (TCRdb year 2020). Study-wide context: The study analyzed T cell repertoires of 200 to 300 early-stage NSCLC patients, comparing tumors and uninvolved tumor-adjacent lungs. All 240 or so NSCLC patients in the cohort were treatment-naive and had localized lung tumors that were resected. NSCLC patients had a mean age of approximately 70 years, and 120 to 150 were male and around 99 female.

The count of this clone is one. This receptor's antigen is unknown. Base qualities are not provided; no much larger clone lies one nucleotide away. The immunoSEQ Assay was used to sequence TCR beta CDR3 regions from DNA. The paper's processing steps were these. To compute T cell density, TCR beta template counts were normalized to usable DNA, which was estimated by amplifying housekeeping genes. Richness was estimated with the preseqR package, extrapolating to 400,000 templates for PBMC samples and 120,000 templates for tissue samples. Clonality was defined as one minus Pielou's evenness. Tissue-enriched TCRs were identified by differential abundance testing using productive amino-acid clonotypes, minimum total count 5 and alpha 0.1. The Jaccard Index and the Morisita Overlap Index were used to measure how much the repertoires overlapped between compartments. TCR beta CDR3s were clustered by GLIPH together with public tetramer-defined viral CDR3s, and at least three viral sequences plus V-gene enrichment were required for viral motifs. The table was pulled from immuneACCESS by TCRdb, which kept in-frame rearrangements only. Such tables lose some clones; where checked, under half of the loss comes from unresolved V genes, and the rest has no known cause. The DNA was the basis for D and trimming; V, J and clone size are from that table. The sample has about 41,000 clones on record, almost 90% of them singletons. The ten largest account for about 2.8% of the sample.

What the research found in general, with its limitations: Higher blood T cell density associated with longer overall survival, while higher adjacent-lung clonality associated with shorter survival. Because multi-region tumor sequencing was not performed, intratumor heterogeneity could not be ruled out. Since the design was exploratory, TCR variables were selected using unadjusted p-values with no false-discovery rate correction. A median of 57 of the top 100 tumor clones were detected in paired uninvolved adjacent lung, and about 29 of these tumor clones were also found among the top 100 clones of the paired uninvolved adjacent lung. Uninvolved tumor-adjacent lung showed the highest T cell clonality, higher than tumor, which suggests more focused antigenic responses in the adjacent lung.

At diagnosis, peripheral blood, uninvolved tumor-adjacent lung and tumor were collected and stored as a combination of fresh-frozen and FFPE material. For TCR repertoire profiling, blood samples were analyzed as peripheral blood mononuclear cells. Trimming at the junction amounts to 5 bases on V and 4 bases on J, and the germline ends lie 17 bases apart. The CDR3 numbers 16 residues from cysteine through phenylalanine. The only DNA kept is the CDR3, 48 bases in frame from the first base. Looking up the germline V gene yields CDR1 SGHTA and CDR2 FQGTGA. The sequence is built from TRBV7-3 and TRBJ2-2; the D gene identity is not certain. This sample comprised peripheral blood, obtained before any cancer treatment. This TCR was sampled from a female donor of 60 years or more with stage I squamous cell lung carcinoma. The CDR3 is CASSPQVTRTTGELFF. The bases are TGTGCCAGCAGCCCCCAAGTAACTCGTACCACCGGGGAGCTGTTTTTT. The full variable domain, with segments outside the CDR3 supplied by the reference TRBV7-3 and TRBJ2-2 proteins, appears as GAGVSQTPSNKVTEKGKYVELRCDPISGHTALYWYRQSLGQGPEFLIYFQGTGAADDSGLPNDRFFAVRPEGSVSTLKIQRTERGDSAVYLCASSPQVTRTTGELFFGEGSRLTVL.